This T cell receptor beta chain was obtained from a study of OX40 agonist ivuxolimab in advanced cancers. Study overall: Patients received the agonistic anti-OX40 (CD134) antibody ivuxolimab.

Per germline, CDR1 SGHDN and CDR2 FVKESK. Trimming removed 4 bases from V and 8 bases from J, with 21 bases in between. There are 16 residues in the CDR3. The timepoints at which blood was sampled were baseline, cycle 4 day 1, and cycle 7 day 1. Points on this clone: The antigen is unknown.

Study observations and caveats: CD4+ and CD8+ blood T cells expanded clonally by week 6 at 0.1 to 3.0 mg/kg.

The table came from immunoSEQ multiplex PCR; TCRdb's copy has only in-frame clones and leaves some out. Of about 90,000 clones in the sample, about 85% are singletons; the top ten hold around 0.2%. This sequence originates from an adult with an advanced solid tumor such as melanoma, head and neck, liver or kidney cancer. The sample in question was CD4+ or CD8+ T cells sorted from blood, obtained in a trial of the OX40 agonist ivuxolimab. This chain connects TRBV14 to TRBJ2-1, with TRBD1 as a possible D gene (6 bases). This chain's CDR3 is CASSRVQGSLRDEQFF. The CDR3 region has the DNA TGTGCCAGCAGCCGGGTCCAGGGGAGTCTAAGGGATGAGCAGTTCTTC.